A single sample is the source of the 32 T cell receptor beta chains below, sequenced in a study of T cell responses to AZD1222 COVID-19 vaccine. Measured with immunoSEQ multiplex PCR; TCRdb has only the in-frame clones, and not every one. The data contain 100,000 to 120,000 clones, 81% of them singletons. The sample was peripheral blood, taken on day 0 of AZD1222 vaccination. The receptors originated from an adult in good health.

The V call is TRBV10-1, the J call TRBJ2-3; D uncertain. There are 14 residues in the CDR3. CDR1 and CDR2 from the germline V gene are WNHNN and SYGVQD (reference sequence). Trimming removed 5 bases at V and 0 bases at J, with 9 bases between. The CDR3 sequence is CASSTPASTDTQYF. DNA of the CDR3: TGCGCCAGCAGTACTCCGGCCAGCACAGATACGCAGTATTTT.

The chain combines TRBV28 with TRBJ1-5; no clear D. The CDR3 consists of 14 residues. Looked up from germline, CDR1 is MDHEN and CDR2 is SYDVKM. V lost 2 bases and J 3 bases, leaving 8 bases between the germline ends. The CDR3 DNA follows: TGTGCCAGCAGTTTAGGAGAAAACAATCAGCCCCAGCATTTT. It yields the protein CASSLGENNQPQHF.

This chain links TRBV18 with TRBJ2-4; TRBD1 might be the D (7 bases). Per the germline V gene, CDR1 is KGHSH and CDR2 is LQKENI. This CDR3 has 15 amino acids. Trimming stripped 3 bases from V and 3 bases from J, with 12 bases between. CDR3 loop: CASSPQGEVKNIQYF. CDR3 nucleotides: TGTGCCAGCTCACCGCAGGGGGAGGTCAAAAACATTCAGTACTTC.

This clone has a single count. V gene TRBV6-5 combines with J gene TRBJ1-2; a weak D match, TRBD1 (6 bases). Germline V gene lookup returns CDR1 MNHEY and CDR2 SVGAGI. The CDR3 has 14 residues. Trimming took 5 bases from V and 5 from J, leaving 15 bases between them. The CDR3 nucleotides are TGTGCCAGCAGTCCTTCAGGGGTGGCGTATGGCTACACCTTC. Its protein product is CASSPSGVAYGYTF.

The CDR3 here is CASSLQGSGNQPQHF. Written as DNA, the CDR3 is TGTGCCAGCAGTTTACAGGGTTCAGGCAATCAGCCCCAGCATTTT. The J gene is TRBJ1-5, the V gene TRBV2, with D maybe TRBD1 (6 bases). Trimming cost V 5 bases and J 2 bases, with 13 bases left between them. The CDR3 has 15 amino acids. Per germline, CDR1 SNHLY and CDR2 FYNNEI.

The chain is built from TRBV11-2 and TRBJ1-1; 8 bases are a match to TRBD1. The CDR3 loop spans 13 amino acids. The germline CDR1 and CDR2 sequences are SGHAT and FQNNGV. Germline trimming cut 5 bases from V and 1 base from J; bases unmatched to any gene: 0. This CDR3 is CASSQGANTEAFF. CDR3 nucleotides: TGTGCCAGCAGCCAGGGGGCGAACACTGAAGCTTTCTTT. The variable domain in full, completed from reference TRBV11-2 and TRBJ1-1, reads EAGVAQSPRYKIIEKRQSVAFWCNPISGHATLYWYQQILGQGPKLLIQFQNNGVVDDSQLPKDRFSAERLKGVDSTLKIQPAKLEDSAVYLCASSQGANTEAFFGQGTRLTVV.

On this clone itself: The junction departs from germline at one end; a sequencing error may be responsible. The chain couples TRBV2 to TRBJ1-1; no definite D call. Germline values: CDR1 SNHLY, CDR2 FYNNEI. This CDR3 region has 14 residues. CDR3 in amino acids: CASSPRHMNAEAFF. The CDR3 DNA reads as TGTGCCAGCAGCCCGAGGCACATGAACGCTGAAGCTTTCTTT.

This clone was picked up a small number of times. This chain joins TRBV6-5 and TRBJ2-1, with TRBD2 matching over 12 bases. V lost 7 bases to trimming and J lost 10 bases; unmatched junction nucleotides: 11. CDR3 length: 15 amino acids. CDR1 is MNHEY, CDR2 SVGAGI, per germline. As DNA, the CDR3 is TGTGCCAGCACCTCCCGGACTAGCGGGAATCGGGAGCAGTTCTTC. Residues: CASTSRTSGNREQFF.

This chain links TRBV18 with TRBJ2-7, with D tentatively TRBD1 (6 bases). The CDR3 has 13 residues. Germline-derived CDR1 and CDR2 are KGHSH and LQKENI. V shed 3 bases and J shed 5 bases, with 11 bases lying between them. The CDR3 loop reads CASSPGYRDEQYF. CDR3 sequence (DNA): TGTGCCAGCTCACCCGGCTACAGGGACGAGCAGTACTTC. The whole variable domain, remainder taken from reference TRBV18 and TRBJ2-7, is NAGVMQNPRHLVRRRGQEARLRCSPMKGHSHVYWYRQLPEEGLKFMVYLQKENIIDESGMPKERFSAEFPKEGPSILRIQQVVRGDSAAYFCASSPGYRDEQYFGPGTRLTVT.

The gene calls are TRBV4-1 and TRBJ1-5, with D possibly TRBD1 on 6 matching bases. CDR3 length: 16 residues. Germline CDR1 reads MGHRA; CDR2 reads YSYEKL. The ends were cut back, 4 bases at V and 0 bases at J, with 13 bases in the middle. The CDR3 protein is CASSRSWTDSNQPQHF. CDR3 DNA: TGCGCCAGCAGCCGGTCCTGGACAGATAGCAATCAGCCCCAGCATTTT.

The CDR3 DNA reads TGTGCCAGCTCACCACCAAGGAACCGCGGGACAGGGGGCACTGAAGCTTTCTTT. This gives the protein CASSPPRNRGTGGTEAFF. The chain joins TRBV18 to TRBJ1-1; 11 nucleotides agree with TRBD1. CDR1 KGHSH and CDR2 LQKENI come from the germline V gene. The CDR3 covers 18 residues. The trim removed 0 bases at V and 4 bases at J, leaving 10 bases unmatched.

CDR3 residues: CASSPSTGSHNSPLHF. CDR3 DNA: TGTGCCAGCAGTCCCTCGACAGGGAGTCATAATTCACCCCTCCACTTT. The chain links TRBV28 to TRBJ1-6; 7 bases fit TRBD1. The CDR3 length is 16 residues. CDR1 MDHEN and CDR2 SYDVKM come from the germline V gene. Trimming took 5 bases from V and 5 from J; bases not matched to a gene: 9.

This clone was seen more than once but under ten times. The chain links TRBV28 to TRBJ1-2, with 7 bases that match TRBD1. Germline assignment: CDR1 MDHEN and CDR2 SYDVKM. V shed 5 bases and J 8 bases; nucleotides not matched to a gene: 11. This CDR3 is built from 14 residues. CDR3 bases: TGTGCCAGCAGTCTAGAGGCAGGGGGAAGAGGCTACACCTTC. Protein sequence: CASSLEAGGRGYTF.

This chain connects TRBV28 to TRBJ2-7, with D unclear. In germline, CDR1 is MDHEN, CDR2 SYDVKM. The CDR3 loop spans 16 amino acids. Trimming cost V 7 bases and J 0 bases, with 19 bases left between them. CDR3 coding DNA: TGTGCCAGCACCCCCGGCAGGACCTCAAGCTCCTACGAGCAGTACTTC. Its protein is CASTPGRTSSSYEQYF.

The chain combines TRBV28 with TRBJ2-7, with 11 bases fitting TRBD2. Trimming cost V 4 bases and J 6 bases; bases outside gene matches: 2. From germline, CDR1 is MDHEN and CDR2 SYDVKM. This CDR3 comprises 13 residues. The CDR3 sequence is CASSSGLAAEQYF. The CDR3 region has the DNA TGTGCCAGCAGTTCGGGACTAGCGGCCGAGCAGTACTTC.

The chain links TRBV3-1 (or the pseudogene TRBV3-2) to TRBJ2-3, with D perhaps being TRBD1 or TRBD2 (5 bases each). The V end lost 6 bases, the J end lost 1 base, and 14 bases lay between the germline ends. Germline values: CDR1 LGHDT, CDR2 YNNKEL (reference sequence). The CDR3 is 15 residues long. The CDR3 coding sequence is TGTGCCAGCAGATCTGGGGGACCGGGCACAGATACGCAGTATTTT. Translation: CASRSGGPGTDTQYF.

The genes are TRBV6-5 and TRBJ1-1; no clear D gene. This CDR3 contains 15 residues. Germline V gives CDR1 MNHEY, CDR2 SVGAGI. V gave up 0 bases and J gave up 0 bases, with 8 bases separating them. CDR3: CASSYSSHMNTEAFF. The CDR3 nucleotides read TGTGCCAGCAGTTACTCGTCACACATGAACACTGAAGCTTTCTTT.

This clone was observed once. This chain joins TRBV24-1 and TRBJ2-1; TRBD1 is a possible D gene (6 bases). V was pared by 5 bases and J by 6 bases, with 19 bases between. Germline V lookup: CDR1 KGHDR, CDR2 SFDVKD. This CDR3 is built from 16 residues. CDR3 sequence reads: CATSAQGSGRFNEQFF. The CDR3 nucleotides are TGTGCCACCAGTGCCCAGGGGAGCGGTAGATTCAATGAGCAGTTCTTC.

V gene TRBV5-6 combines with J gene TRBJ1-6; D unresolved. The CDR3 runs 12 residues. Per germline, CDR1 SGHDT and CDR2 YYEEEE. The V end was cut by 0 bases, the J end by 9 bases, with 4 bases between. The CDR3 DNA is TGTGCCAGCAGCTTGGGTCGTTCACCCCTCCACTTT. Its protein product is CASSLGRSPLHF.

The chain joins TRBV28 to TRBJ1-1; the D is unclear. From germline, CDR1 is MDHEN and CDR2 SYDVKM. This CDR3 region has 14 residues. Trimming shortened V by 2 bases and J by 0 bases, and 7 bases separated the two germline ends. CDR3 protein: CASSLQVMNTEAFF. The CDR3 coding sequence is TGTGCCAGCAGTTTACAGGTCATGAACACTGAAGCTTTCTTT.

The chain employs TRBV5-1 and TRBJ2-7, with 7 nucleotides matching TRBD1. The CDR3 runs to 13 residues. V shed 4 bases and J 4 bases; nucleotides not matched to a gene: 5. Germline assignment: CDR1 SGHRS and CDR2 YFSETQ. The CDR3 reads CASSPTRGYEQYF. In DNA, the CDR3 is TGCGCCAGCAGCCCTACCAGGGGGTACGAGCAGTACTTC.

The rearrangement links TRBV19 to TRBJ1-2; TRBD1 might be the D (6 bases). The CDR3 is 15 residues long. Trimming removed 7 bases from V and 1 base from J, with 16 bases in between. Germline CDR1 and CDR2: LNHDA and SQIVND (reference sequence). CDR3 nucleotides: TGTGCCAGTACTCGGACAGATAGCATTAACTATGGCTACACCTTC. Translation: CASTRTDSINYGYTF. Full variable domain (remainder filled in from reference TRBV19 and TRBJ1-2): DGGITQSPKYLFRKEGQNVTLSCEQNLNHDAMYWYRQDPGQGLRLIYYSQIVNDFQKGDIAEGYSVSREKKESFPLTVTSAQKNPTAFYLCASTRTDSINYGYTFGSGTRLTVV.

The chain is built from TRBV2 and TRBJ2-3, with 7 nucleotides matching TRBD2. V shed 11 bases, J shed 6 bases, and the junction held 8 bases outside the gene matches. CDR1 SNHLY and CDR2 FYNNEI come from the germline V gene. This CDR3 is 12 amino acids long. The CDR3 protein is CAWPLGGDTQYF. In DNA, the CDR3 is TGTGCCTGGCCCCTCGGGGGGGATACGCAGTATTTT.

The chain is built from TRBV2 and TRBJ2-7, with a tentative D call TRBD2 (7 bases). V lost 6 bases, J lost 0 bases, and 15 bases lay in between. This CDR3 region has 15 residues. Germline lookup yields CDR1 SNHLY and CDR2 FYNNEI. The CDR3 region is CASRVGRGSSYEQYF. The CDR3 DNA sequence: TGTGCCAGCAGGGTTGGGAGGGGGAGCTCCTACGAGCAGTACTTC.

The chain has TRBV4-1 and TRBJ2-1; D may correspond to TRBD1 or TRBD2 (6 bases each). CDR1 and CDR2 (germline): MGHRA, YSYEKL. The CDR3 covers 14 residues. V was cut by 1 base and J by 8 bases, with 12 bases left in between. CDR3 sequence reads: CASSQAGAFDEQFF. CDR3 nucleotide sequence: TGCGCCAGCAGCCAAGCGGGGGCCTTTGATGAGCAGTTCTTC.

Note on this clone: At the DNA level, this CDR3 is encoded by other sequences in the same sample as well. V gene TRBV6-5 combines with J gene TRBJ1-1; D remains unclear. Germline CDR1 MNHEY, CDR2 SVGAGI. This CDR3 has 12 residues. Trimming pared 6 bases from V and 0 bases from J, leaving 5 bases between. Written as DNA, the CDR3 is TGTGCCAGCAGACTAATGAACACTGAAGCTTTCTTT. It translates to CASRLMNTEAFF.

This rearrangement joins TRBV19 to TRBJ2-3, with 9 bases fitting TRBD1. V was pared by 3 bases and J by 5 bases, with 6 bases of the junction left unmatched. CDR1 and CDR2 from the germline V gene are LNHDA and SQIVND (reference sequence). The CDR3 totals 15 residues. The CDR3 DNA follows: TGTGCCAGTAGTATTGGGGACAGGGTGAAAGATACGCAGTATTTT. Protein product: CASSIGDRVKDTQYF.

This clone was found a few times. This chain joins TRBV28 and TRBJ1-2; 7 nucleotides align to TRBD1. With 5 bases clipped from V and 3 bases from J, the junction kept 9 bases outside the gene matches. This CDR3 region has 15 residues. The germline V gene encodes CDR1 MDHEN and CDR2 SYDVKM. Here the CDR3 reads CASSRVGGRYYGYTF. The CDR3 region has the DNA TGTGCCAGCAGTCGAGTAGGGGGCAGGTACTATGGCTACACCTTC.

This chain links TRBV7-2 with TRBJ2-3; D is uncertain. The CDR3 has 14 amino acids. Trimming took 2 bases from V and 2 from J, leaving 8 bases between them. CDR1 SGHTA and CDR2 FQGNSA come from the germline V gene. The CDR3 region is CASSLSALTDTQYF. Here the CDR3 DNA reads TGTGCCAGCAGCTTATCCGCCCTCACAGATACGCAGTATTTT.

J is TRBJ1-1 and V is TRBV7-9, with 8 bases that match TRBD1. Germline CDR1 reads SEHNR; CDR2 reads FQNEAQ (reference sequence). V lost 6 bases to trimming and J lost 1 base; unmatched junction nucleotides: 4. This CDR3 contains 14 residues. The CDR3 coding sequence is TGTGCCAGCAGGAGGGGACAGGCGAACACTGAAGCTTTCTTT. Its protein is CASRRGQANTEAFF.

V usage is TRBV9 and J usage is TRBJ2-5; 12 nucleotides line up with TRBD2. The CDR3 is 15 amino acids. V lost 3 bases and J lost 2; bases outside the gene matches: 2. The germline V gene encodes CDR1 SGDLS and CDR2 YYNGEE. The CDR3 region is CASSELAGGQETQYF. In nucleotides, the CDR3 is TGTGCCAGCAGCGAACTAGCGGGAGGACAAGAGACCCAGTACTTC.

CDR3 loop: CASSRASVPTSEQYF. CDR3 DNA sequence: TGTGCCAGCAGTCGCGCCTCCGTCCCGACTTCAGAGCAGTACTTC. This rearrangement joins TRBV6-2 or TRBV6-3 to TRBJ2-7; the D is unclear. Trimming removed 5 bases at V and 7 bases at J, with 21 bases between. CDR3 length: 15 residues. The germline V gene has CDR1 MNHEY and CDR2 SVGEGT.